Following are 30 T cell receptor beta chains from one sample sequenced in a study of cytomegalovirus exposure and HLA in healthy donors. PCR was performed using 60 Vbeta and 13 Jbeta primers. Profiled with immunoSEQ multiplex PCR; TCRdb holds only in-frame clones, not every one. The sample shows about 160,000 clones, around nine tenths of them seen only once. Material: PBMCs. The receptors here all came from a young woman in good health and CMV-seronegative.

The genes are TRBV11-3 and TRBJ2-3, with 14 bases fitting TRBD2. Unmatched junction bases numbered 9, after V lost 4 bases and J lost 0 bases. The CDR3 is made up of 19 amino acids. Per the germline V gene, CDR1 is SGHNT and CDR2 is YENEEA. This CDR3 reads CASSSTPGLAGVSTDTQYF. As DNA, the CDR3 is TGTGCCAGCAGCTCGACACCGGGACTAGCGGGGGTTAGCACAGATACGCAGTATTTT.

The chain couples TRBV27 to TRBJ2-7, with unresolved D. Trimming stripped 10 bases from V and 3 bases from J, with 10 bases between. Germline V gene lookup returns CDR1 MNHEY and CDR2 SMNVEV (reference sequence). The CDR3 loop spans 11 amino acids. For the CDR3, the DNA is TGTGCCACCTCAGGTGGCTACGAGCAGTACTTC. Translated: CATSGGYEQYF.

This clone was seen a single time. The V and J genes are TRBV9 and TRBJ1-2; a weak D match, TRBD1 (5 bases). Deletions cut 5 bases from V and 5 bases from J, with 22 bases between. This CDR3 spans 16 amino acids. Germline V gene lookup returns CDR1 SGDLS and CDR2 YYNGEE. The CDR3 nucleotides are TGTGCCAGCAGTGGGAGGCCGGGACGGCTTGTGTATGGCTACACCTTC. Translating gives CASSGRPGRLVYGYTF.

This clone was observed once. J is TRBJ1-2 and V is TRBV18, with D maybe TRBD1 (6 bases). CDR3 length: 14 amino acids. Germline V gives CDR1 KGHSH, CDR2 LQKENI. V was pared by 3 bases and J by 8 bases, with 16 bases between. CDR3 region: CASSPVGGLGGYTF. CDR3 sequence (DNA): TGTGCCAGCTCACCCGTGGGGGGGCTGGGAGGCTACACCTTC.

This rearrangement joins TRBV27 to TRBJ2-2; 11 bases are shared with TRBD2. Germline CDR1 MNHEY, CDR2 SMNVEV (reference sequence). This CDR3 is built from 16 residues. V lost 4 bases to trimming and J lost 1 base; unmatched junction nucleotides: 2. The CDR3 nucleotides are TGTGCCAGCAGTTATCTAGCGGGAGGGAACACCGGGGAGCTGTTTTTT. Amino acid sequence: CASSYLAGGNTGELFF.

This clone was recorded only once. This chain joins TRBV4-1 and TRBJ2-3; 7 positions match TRBD1. CDR1 and CDR2 from the germline V gene are MGHRA and YSYEKL. This CDR3 has 17 amino acids. The V and J ends lost 3 bases and 4 bases, in that order; junction bases with no gene match: 13. The DNA of the CDR3 is TGCGCCAGCAGCCATGCCGACGGGACAGAGCTCGCAGATACGCAGTATTTT. Its translation: CASSHADGTELADTQYF.

This chain links TRBV5-4 with TRBJ1-1; TRBD1 might be the D (6 bases). This CDR3 has 16 residues. V was trimmed by 0 bases and J by 5 bases, leaving 17 bases between them. Germline V gives CDR1 SGHNT, CDR2 YYREEE (reference sequence). The CDR3 DNA reads TGTGCCAGCAGCTTGGGAGGGCAGGGGCGCATGACTGAAGCTTTCTTT. This encodes CASSLGGQGRMTEAFF.

The chain joins TRBV28 to TRBJ2-7; 8 bases are shared with TRBD1. Per the germline V gene, CDR1 is MDHEN and CDR2 is SYDVKM. The V gene end was trimmed by 4 bases and the J gene end by 5 bases; junction bases not matched to a gene: 13. The length of the CDR3 is 16 residues. In nucleotides, the CDR3 is TGTGCCAGCAGTTCCAGGACAGGGTTCAGGCAGGACGAGCAGTACTTC. It specifies CASSSRTGFRQDEQYF.

V gene TRBV19 combines with J gene TRBJ2-1; no clear D. This CDR3 has 10 amino acids. V was clipped by 6 bases and J by 6 bases, with 3 bases between them. Looked up from germline, CDR1 is LNHDA and CDR2 is SQIVND (reference sequence). CDR3 nucleotides: TGTGCCAGTAGCGGCAATGAGCAGTTCTTC. Protein: CASSGNEQFF.

The rearrangement uses TRBV20-1 and TRBJ2-1, with TRBD2 as a possible D gene (5 bases). Trimming stripped 4 bases from V and 14 bases from J, with 12 bases between. The CDR3 contains 10 residues. From germline, CDR1 is DFQATT and CDR2 SNEGSKA (reference sequence). The CDR3 loop is CSAKLVGEFF. Here the CDR3 DNA reads TGCAGTGCTAAACTAGTTGGGGAGTTCTTC.

The CDR3: CAISGAGYNEQFF. The CDR3 nucleotides read TGTGCCATTTCAGGAGCGGGTTACAATGAGCAGTTCTTC. V is TRBV28 and J is TRBJ2-1; possible D gene TRBD2, 6 bases. Trimming left V 10 bases short and J 4 bases short, with 14 bases between. Looked up from germline, CDR1 is MDHEN and CDR2 is SYDVKM. The CDR3 runs to 13 residues. Drawing the rest from reference TRBV28 and TRBJ2-1, the complete variable domain is DVKVTQSSRYLVKRTGEKVFLECVQDMDHENMFWYRQDPGLGLRLIYFSYDVKMKEKGDIPEGYSVSREKKERFSLILESASTNQTSMYLCAISGAGYNEQFFGPGTRLTVL.

In this sample, this clone turned up a few times. This chain links TRBV10-3 with TRBJ1-1, with 7 bases identical to TRBD1. After removal of 6 bases from V and 1 base from J, the junction contained 8 bases not matched to a gene. Germline V CDR1 and CDR2: ENHRY, SYGVKD. There are 15 residues in the CDR3. CDR3 loop: CAIRRTGVRNTEAFF. As DNA, the CDR3 is TGTGCCATCAGAAGAACAGGGGTTAGGAACACTGAAGCTTTCTTT.

The genes are TRBV2 and TRBJ1-6; TRBD1 matches at 11 bases. The CDR3 loop spans 15 amino acids. Germline V gives CDR1 SNHLY, CDR2 FYNNEI. V was pared by 5 bases and J by 8 bases, with 5 bases of the junction left unmatched. Here the CDR3 reads CASSRGQGAYSPLHF. In nucleotides, the CDR3 is TGTGCCAGCAGTCGAGGACAGGGGGCCTATTCACCCCTCCACTTT.

The DNA of the CDR3 is TGTGCCAGCAGCGCCAACAGGGCTAATGAAAAACTGTTTTTT. This sequence encodes CASSANRANEKLFF. V is TRBV7-9 and J is TRBJ1-4; possible D gene TRBD1, 6 bases. The V and J ends lost 5 bases and 3 bases respectively, with 10 bases between them. The CDR3 sequence is 14 residues long. Per germline, CDR1 SEHNR and CDR2 FQNEAQ (reference sequence).

The rearrangement uses TRBV7-2 and TRBJ1-6; 9 positions match TRBD1. This CDR3 is built from 15 residues. V shed 5 bases and J 7 bases; nucleotides not matched to a gene: 6. The germline V gene encodes CDR1 SGHTA and CDR2 FQGNSA. The CDR3 protein is CASSQQGAQNSPLHF. CDR3 coding DNA: TGTGCCAGCAGCCAACAGGGGGCACAGAATTCACCCCTCCACTTT.

The chain has TRBV5-6 and TRBJ2-2, with TRBD1 matching 10 bases. The V gene end was trimmed by 4 bases and the J gene end by 4 bases; junction bases not matched to a gene: 7. Germline values: CDR1 SGHDT, CDR2 YYEEEE. The CDR3 length is 16 residues. CDR3 amino acids: CASSKPGQGFTGELFF. CDR3 coding DNA: TGTGCCAGCAGCAAACCGGGACAGGGGTTCACCGGGGAGCTGTTTTTT.

V and J are TRBV28 and TRBJ1-2; D is undetermined. CDR3 size: 11 residues. Trimming removed 7 bases from V and 8 bases from J, with 11 bases in between. Germline CDR1 MDHEN, CDR2 SYDVKM. Here the CDR3 DNA reads TGTGCCAGCAACCGCGAACGAGGCTACACCTTC. It codes for CASNRERGYTF.

This chain connects TRBV16 to TRBJ2-4; TRBD1 aligns across 7 bases. Trimming removed 3 bases from V and 3 bases from J; junction bases left unmatched: 11. The length of the CDR3 is 17 residues. Germline V gene data show CDR1 as KGHSY and CDR2 as FQNENV. Here the CDR3 reads CASSQVEQGRLKNIQYF. The CDR3 region has the DNA TGTGCCAGCAGCCAGGTCGAACAGGGGAGACTCAAAAACATTCAGTACTTC.

The chain has TRBV28 and TRBJ2-7; 8 positions agree with TRBD2. Germline V gives CDR1 MDHEN, CDR2 SYDVKM. V lost 7 bases to trimming and J lost 2 bases; unmatched junction nucleotides: 4. CDR3 length equals 13 residues. As DNA, the CDR3 is TGTGCCAGCAAACGGGAGGGAGCCTACGAGCAGTACTTC. Its protein product is CASKREGAYEQYF.

This rearrangement joins TRBV9 to TRBJ2-5, with D unclear. The germline V gene encodes CDR1 SGDLS and CDR2 YYNGEE. Trimming removed 0 bases from V and 3 bases from J, with 6 bases in between. The CDR3 spans 13 residues. The CDR3 here is CASSVARKETQYF. CDR3 sequence (DNA): TGTGCCAGCAGCGTAGCGAGAAAAGAGACCCAGTACTTC.

This rearrangement joins TRBV6-6 to TRBJ2-3; 11 bases match TRBD1. The junction had 5 bases not matched to a gene; V was cut back by 6 bases and J by 6 bases. The CDR3 loop spans 14 amino acids. Germline CDR1 reads MNHNY; CDR2 reads SVGAGI (reference sequence). CDR3 bases: TGTGCCAGCAGACCGGGACAGGGGGAGGATACGCAGTATTTT. This sequence encodes CASRPGQGEDTQYF.

This chain's CDR3 is CASSLEDRGGYTF. CDR3 bases: TGTGCCAGCAGCTTAGAGGACAGGGGTGGCTACACCTTC. V and J are TRBV7-2 and TRBJ1-2; 9 nucleotides agree with TRBD1. Losses at the gene ends were 1 base for V and 7 bases for J; bases not matched to a gene: 1. Germline CDR1 SGHTA, CDR2 FQGNSA. This CDR3 has 13 amino acids.

This chain links TRBV6-5 with TRBJ1-5; D is undetermined. This CDR3 region has 14 residues. Trimming took off 0 bases at V and 5 bases at J, with 8 bases between the two ends. CDR1 and CDR2 from the germline V gene are MNHEY and SVGAGI. The CDR3 loop reads CASSYSSGYQPQHF. CDR3 DNA: TGTGCCAGCAGTTACTCGAGCGGGTATCAGCCCCAGCATTTT.

The rearrangement uses TRBV7-8 and TRBJ1-1, with 8 bases lining up with TRBD1. V was clipped by 5 bases and J by 4 bases; unmatched bases: 6. Germline CDR1 reads SGHVS; CDR2 reads FQNEAQ. The CDR3 has 14 residues. The CDR3 nucleotides are TGTGCCAGCAGCATCGGACAGGGTCCCACTGAAGCTTTCTTT. This gives the protein CASSIGQGPTEAFF.

The V gene is TRBV6-1, the J gene TRBJ2-7; the D is unclear. CDR3 size: 15 residues. V was cut by 5 bases and J by 2 bases, with 16 bases left in between. Germline values: CDR1 MNHNS, CDR2 SASEGT. The CDR3 region is CASSTLRLRTYEQYF. The CDR3 region has the DNA TGTGCCAGCAGTACCCTGAGGTTAAGAACCTACGAGCAGTACTTC.

The V and J genes are TRBV10-3 and TRBJ2-7, with D possibly being TRBD2 (7 bases). There are 15 residues in the CDR3. The ends were cut back, 4 bases at V and 0 bases at J, with 13 bases in the middle. The V gene's germline CDR1 is ENHRY and CDR2 SYGVKD. The CDR3 bases are TGTGCCATCAGTGGTGGGGAGGGGGACTCCTACGAGCAGTACTTC. Translation: CAISGGEGDSYEQYF.

CDR3 sequence reads: CAWGQLEETQYF. The CDR3 DNA is TGTGCCTGGGGACAGCTTGAAGAGACCCAGTACTTC. The chain has TRBV30 and TRBJ2-5; tentatively, D is TRBD1 (6 bases). The V end was cut by 5 bases, the J end by 3 bases, with 10 bases between. CDR3 length equals 12 residues. Germline CDR1 GTSNPN, CDR2 SVGIG (reference sequence).

The chain uses TRBV6-6 and TRBJ1-2; D gene ambiguous. CDR1 MNHNY and CDR2 SVGAGI come from the germline V gene (reference sequence). V lost 2 bases, J lost 4 bases, and 11 bases lay in between. The CDR3 runs to 14 residues. DNA of the CDR3: TGTGCCAGCAGTTACACGAGTGCTGGCTATGGCTACACCTTC. It specifies CASSYTSAGYGYTF.

V gene TRBV7-2 combines with J gene TRBJ1-2; 10 bases map to TRBD1. Trimming at V came to 1 base and at J to 6 bases, leaving 5 bases not matched to a gene. Germline V gene lookup returns CDR1 SGHTA and CDR2 FQGNSA. This CDR3 is 15 amino acids long. CDR3 in DNA: TGTGCCAGCAGCTTAGGGGCGGGACAGGGGCATGGCTACACCTTC. As protein: CASSLGAGQGHGYTF. Using reference TRBV7-2 and TRBJ1-2 for the parts outside the CDR3, the full variable domain is GAGVSQSPSNKVTEKGKDVELRCDPISGHTALYWYRQSLGQGLEFLIYFQGNSAPDKSGLPSDRFSAERTGGSVSTLTIQRTQQEDSAVYLCASSLGAGQGHGYTFGSGTRLTVV.

The chain employs TRBV6-1 and TRBJ2-3; 8 bases align to TRBD1. This CDR3 region has 15 residues. In germline, CDR1 is MNHNS, CDR2 SASEGT. J lost 0 bases, V lost 7 bases, and 6 bases had no gene match. CDR3 DNA: TGTGCCAGCATGAGGGACAGGCTGAGCACAGATACGCAGTATTTT. Its protein is CASMRDRLSTDTQYF.